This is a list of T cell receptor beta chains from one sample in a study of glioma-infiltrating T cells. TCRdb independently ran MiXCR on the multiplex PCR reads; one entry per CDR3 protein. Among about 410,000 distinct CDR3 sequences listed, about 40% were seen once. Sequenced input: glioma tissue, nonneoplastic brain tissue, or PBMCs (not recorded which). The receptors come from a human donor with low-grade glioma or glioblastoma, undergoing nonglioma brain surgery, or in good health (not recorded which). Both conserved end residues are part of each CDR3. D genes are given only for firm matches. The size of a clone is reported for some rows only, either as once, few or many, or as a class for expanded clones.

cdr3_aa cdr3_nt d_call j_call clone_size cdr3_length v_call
CASSQDFPTGGNEGYTF TGCGCCAGCAGCCAAGATTTCCCCACGGGGGGTAATGAAGGCTACACCTTC . TRBJ1-2 . 17 TRBV4-1
CASRTPGGYTEAFF TGTGCCAGCAGGACCCCGGGGGGCTACACTGAAGCTTTCTTT . TRBJ1-1 few 14 TRBV12-3/TRBV12-4
CASSSSRQQGIRETQYF TGCGCCAGCAGCTCTTCAAGACAACAGGGGATTCGGGAGACCCAGTACTTC TRBD1 TRBJ2-5 . 17 TRBV5-1
CSARDTSGRYQPQHF TGCAGTGCTAGAGATACGAGCGGCAGGTATCAGCCCCAGCATTTT . TRBJ1-5 few 15 TRBV20-1
CASSLGPLPAGEETQYF TGTGCCAGCAGTTTAGGCCCGCTCCCAGCGGGAGAAGAGACCCAGTACTTC TRBD2 TRBJ2-5 few 17 TRBV27
CATSRNPGGTYEQYF TGTGCCACCAGCAGAAACCCAGGGGGGACCTACGAGCAGTACTTC . TRBJ2-7 . 15 TRBV15
CASSIQGSDTQYF TGCGCCAGCAGCATACAGGGATCAGATACGCAGTATTTT . TRBJ2-3 few 13 TRBV5-1
CASCGLAGGYEQYF TGTGCCAGCTGCGGACTAGCGGGAGGGTACGAGCAGTACTTC TRBD2 TRBJ2-7 . 14 TRBV28
CSATSTVGVTDTQYF TGCAGTGCTACAAGCACGGTAGGGGTCACAGATACGCAGTATTTT . TRBJ2-3 . 15 TRBV20-1
CASSFDRGTEAFF TGTGCCAGCAGCTTTGACCGAGGGACTGAAGCTTTCTTT . TRBJ1-1 many 13 TRBV7-2
CASSSPTSGRHEQYF TGTGCCAGCAGTTCCCCGACTAGCGGGAGACACGAGCAGTACTTC TRBD2 TRBJ2-7 many 15 TRBV28
CASSSTAQETQYF TGTGCCAGCTCGTCCACAGCGCAAGAGACCCAGTACTTC . TRBJ2-5 few 13 TRBV18
CASRDYAGNQPQHF TGCGCCAGCAGGGACTACGCAGGCAATCAGCCCCAGCATTTT . TRBJ1-5 few 14 TRBV4-1
CASSLDGTNNQPQHF TGCGCCAGCAGCCTGGACGGGACAAACAATCAGCCCCAGCATTTT . TRBJ1-5 many 15 TRBV4-3
CASSPRTGLGDEQFF TGTGCCAGCAGCCCGAGGACAGGTCTAGGGGATGAGCAGTTCTTC TRBD1 TRBJ2-1 . 15 TRBV7-9
CASSVRDGANYGYTF TGCGCCAGCAGCGTCCGGGACGGCGCTAACTATGGCTACACCTTC . TRBJ1-2 . 15 TRBV4-1
CASSYSSGVRTAEETQYF TGTGCCAGCAGTTACAGCTCCGGGGTGAGGACAGCCGAGGAGACCCAGTACTTC . TRBJ2-5 . 18 TRBV6-2/TRBV6-3
CSDRDLINNEQFF TGCAGTGATAGAGACCTGATCAACAATGAGCAGTTCTTC . TRBJ2-1 . 13 TRBV20-1
CASTNLWTEPPPETQYF TGTGCCAGCACCAACCTCTGGACAGAGCCCCCTCCAGAGACCCAGTACTTC . TRBJ2-5 . 17 TRBV6-1
CASSYFGVGYEQYF TGTGCCAGCAGTTACTTTGGGGTTGGATACGAGCAGTACTTC . TRBJ2-7 many 14 TRBV6-5
CASSYRGLETQYF TGTGCCAGCAGTTACAGGGGGTTGGAGACCCAGTACTTC TRBD1 TRBJ2-5 many 13 TRBV25-1
CASSQESPRWGTNYGYTF TGTGCCAGCAGCCAAGAATCTCCGCGCTGGGGGACGAACTATGGCTACACCTTC . TRBJ1-2 . 18 TRBV7-3
CASSVYEQPQHF TGTGCCAGCAGTGTTTATGAACAGCCCCAGCATTTT . TRBJ1-5 few 12 TRBV2
CASSSDQGFLQPQHF TGTGCCAGCAGTTCAGATCAGGGTTTCCTTCAGCCCCAGCATTTT . TRBJ1-5 . 15 TRBV7-6
CASSSHDFSGNTIYF TGTGCCAGCAGCTCACACGACTTCTCTGGAAACACCATATATTTT . TRBJ1-3 . 15 TRBV28
CASSIRASGAYNEQLF TGTGCCAGCAGTATCCGGGCTAGCGGAGCCTACAATGAGCAGCTCTTC TRBD2 TRBJ2-1 . 16 TRBV6-2/TRBV6-3